Detailed here is one T cell receptor (beta chain). PCR involved 60 Vbeta and 13 Jbeta primers. Sequencing used immunoSEQ multiplex PCR; TCRdb keeps in-frame clones, though not all of them. The table has roughly 130,000 clones, less than 85% seen once; the top ten hold about 2.1%. The entry originates in a study of cytomegalovirus exposure and HLA in healthy donors. Sequenced sample: PBMCs. This receptor was identified in a woman aged 40 to 50 in good health and CMV-seropositive.

DNA for the CDR3: TGTGCCAGCAGAAAGACAGTAGGCTACTACGAGCAGTACTTC. This codes for CASRKTVGYYEQYF. The gene calls are TRBV6-5 and TRBJ2-7; TRBD1 is a possible D gene (5 bases). This CDR3 region has 14 residues. Trimming left V 6 bases short and J 3 bases short, with 15 bases between. CDR1 is MNHEY, CDR2 SVGAGI, per germline.